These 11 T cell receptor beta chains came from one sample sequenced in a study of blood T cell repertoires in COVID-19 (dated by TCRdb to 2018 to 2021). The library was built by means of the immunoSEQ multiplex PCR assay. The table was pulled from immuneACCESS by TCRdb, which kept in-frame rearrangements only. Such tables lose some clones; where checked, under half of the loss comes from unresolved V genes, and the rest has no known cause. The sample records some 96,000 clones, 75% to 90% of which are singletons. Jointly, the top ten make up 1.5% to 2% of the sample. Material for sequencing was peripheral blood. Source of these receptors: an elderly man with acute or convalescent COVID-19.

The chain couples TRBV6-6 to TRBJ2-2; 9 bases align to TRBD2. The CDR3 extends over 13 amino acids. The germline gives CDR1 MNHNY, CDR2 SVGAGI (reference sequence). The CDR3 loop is CATSRGGTGELFF. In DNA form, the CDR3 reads TGTGCAACCTCGCGGGGGGGCACCGGGGAGCTGTTTTTT.

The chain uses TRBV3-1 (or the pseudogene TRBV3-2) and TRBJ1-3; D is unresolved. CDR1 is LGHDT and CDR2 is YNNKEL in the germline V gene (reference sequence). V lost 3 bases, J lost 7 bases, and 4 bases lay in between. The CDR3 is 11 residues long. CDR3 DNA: TGTGCCAGCAGCCAGAGGAACACCATATATTTT. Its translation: CASSQRNTIYF.

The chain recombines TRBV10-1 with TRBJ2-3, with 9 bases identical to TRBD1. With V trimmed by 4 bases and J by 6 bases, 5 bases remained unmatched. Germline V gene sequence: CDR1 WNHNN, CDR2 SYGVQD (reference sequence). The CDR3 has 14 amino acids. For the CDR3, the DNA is TGCGCCAGCAGTGGGACAGGGGTTTGGGATACGCAGTATTTT. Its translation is CASSGTGVWDTQYF.

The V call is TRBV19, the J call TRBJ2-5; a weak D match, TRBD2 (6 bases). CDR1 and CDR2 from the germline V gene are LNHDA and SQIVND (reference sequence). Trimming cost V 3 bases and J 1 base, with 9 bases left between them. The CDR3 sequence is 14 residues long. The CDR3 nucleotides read TGTGCCAGTAGTATTAGCGGCACCCAAGAGACCCAGTACTTC. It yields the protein CASSISGTQETQYF.

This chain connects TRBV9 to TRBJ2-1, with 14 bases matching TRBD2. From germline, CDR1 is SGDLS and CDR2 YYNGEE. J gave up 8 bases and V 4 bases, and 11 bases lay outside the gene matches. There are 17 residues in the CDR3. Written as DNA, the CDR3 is TGTGCCAGCAGCCCGCGGACTAGCGGGAGGAGGGTGGATGAGCAGTTCTTC. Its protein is CASSPRTSGRRVDEQFF.

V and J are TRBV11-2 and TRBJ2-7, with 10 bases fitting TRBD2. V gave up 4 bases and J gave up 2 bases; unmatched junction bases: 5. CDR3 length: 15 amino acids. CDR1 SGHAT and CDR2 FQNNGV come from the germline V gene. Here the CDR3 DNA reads TGTGCCAGCAGCTCGGGACTAGCGCGAACCTACGAGCAGTACTTC. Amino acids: CASSSGLARTYEQYF.

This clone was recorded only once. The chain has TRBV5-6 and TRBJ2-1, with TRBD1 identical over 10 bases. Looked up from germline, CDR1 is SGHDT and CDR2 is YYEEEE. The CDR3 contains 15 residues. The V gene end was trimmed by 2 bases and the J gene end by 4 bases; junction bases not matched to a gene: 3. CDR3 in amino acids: CASSLMGQGYNEQFF. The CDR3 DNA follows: TGTGCCAGCAGCTTAATGGGACAGGGGTACAATGAGCAGTTCTTC.

The CDR3 loop reads CASSQEQSYGYTF. CDR3 DNA: TGTGCCAGCAGCCAGGAACAGAGCTATGGCTACACCTTC. The rearrangement joins TRBV3-1 (or the pseudogene TRBV3-2) to TRBJ1-2; D not resolved. Trimming pared 3 bases from V and 4 bases from J, leaving 9 bases between. The CDR3 consists of 13 residues. CDR1 and CDR2 from the germline V gene are LGHDT and YNNKEL (reference sequence).

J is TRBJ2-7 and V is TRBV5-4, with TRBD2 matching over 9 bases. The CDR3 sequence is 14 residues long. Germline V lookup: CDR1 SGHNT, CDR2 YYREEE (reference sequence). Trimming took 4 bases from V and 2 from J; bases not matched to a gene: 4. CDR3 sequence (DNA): TGTGCCAGCAGCGACCGGACTAGCGCCTACGAGCAGTACTTC. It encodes CASSDRTSAYEQYF.

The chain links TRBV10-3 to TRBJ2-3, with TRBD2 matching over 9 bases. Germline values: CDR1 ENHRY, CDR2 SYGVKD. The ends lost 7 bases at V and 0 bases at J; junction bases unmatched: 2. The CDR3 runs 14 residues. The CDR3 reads CAITSGASTDTQYF. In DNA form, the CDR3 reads TGTGCCATCACTAGCGGGGCTAGCACAGATACGCAGTATTTT.

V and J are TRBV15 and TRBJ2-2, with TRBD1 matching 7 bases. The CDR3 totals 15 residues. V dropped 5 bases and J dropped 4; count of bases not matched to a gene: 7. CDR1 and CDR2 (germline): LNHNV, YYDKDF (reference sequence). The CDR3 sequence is CATSANRGGTGELFF. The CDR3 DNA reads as TGTGCCACCAGCGCCAACAGGGGTGGCACCGGGGAGCTGTTTTTT.